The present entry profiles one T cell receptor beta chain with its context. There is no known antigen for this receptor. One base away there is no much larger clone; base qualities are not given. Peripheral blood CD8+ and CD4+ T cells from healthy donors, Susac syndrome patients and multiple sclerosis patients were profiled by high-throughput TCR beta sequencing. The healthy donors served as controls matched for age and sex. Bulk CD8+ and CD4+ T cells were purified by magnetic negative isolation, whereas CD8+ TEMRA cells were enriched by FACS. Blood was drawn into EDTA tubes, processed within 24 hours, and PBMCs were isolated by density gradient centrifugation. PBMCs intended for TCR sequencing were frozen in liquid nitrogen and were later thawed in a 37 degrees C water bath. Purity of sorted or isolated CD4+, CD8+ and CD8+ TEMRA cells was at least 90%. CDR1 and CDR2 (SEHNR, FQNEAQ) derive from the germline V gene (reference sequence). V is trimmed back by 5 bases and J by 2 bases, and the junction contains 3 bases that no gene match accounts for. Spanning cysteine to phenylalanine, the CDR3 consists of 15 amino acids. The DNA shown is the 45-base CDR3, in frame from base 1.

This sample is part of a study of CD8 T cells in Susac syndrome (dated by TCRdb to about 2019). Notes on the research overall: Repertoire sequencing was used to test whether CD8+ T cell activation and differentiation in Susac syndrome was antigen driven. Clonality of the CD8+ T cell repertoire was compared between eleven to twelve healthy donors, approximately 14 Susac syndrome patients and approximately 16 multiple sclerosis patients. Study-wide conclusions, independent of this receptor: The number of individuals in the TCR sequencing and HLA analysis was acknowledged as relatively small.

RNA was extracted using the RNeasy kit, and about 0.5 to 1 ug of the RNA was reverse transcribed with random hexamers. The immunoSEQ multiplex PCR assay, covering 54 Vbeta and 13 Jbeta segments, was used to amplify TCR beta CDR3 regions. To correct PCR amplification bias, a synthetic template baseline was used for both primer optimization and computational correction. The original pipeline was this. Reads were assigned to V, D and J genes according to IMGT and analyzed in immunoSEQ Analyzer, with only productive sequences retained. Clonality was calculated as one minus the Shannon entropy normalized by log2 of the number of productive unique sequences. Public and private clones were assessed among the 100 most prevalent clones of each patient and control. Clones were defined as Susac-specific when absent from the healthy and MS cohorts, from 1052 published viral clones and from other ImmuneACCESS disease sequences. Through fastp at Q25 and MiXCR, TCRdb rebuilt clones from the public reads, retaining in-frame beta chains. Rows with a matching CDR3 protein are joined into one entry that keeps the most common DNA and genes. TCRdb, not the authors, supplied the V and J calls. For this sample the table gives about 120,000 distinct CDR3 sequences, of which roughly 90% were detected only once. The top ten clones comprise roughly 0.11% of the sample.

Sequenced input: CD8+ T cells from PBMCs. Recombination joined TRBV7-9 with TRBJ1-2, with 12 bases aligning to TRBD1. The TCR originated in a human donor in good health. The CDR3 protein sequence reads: CASSHGTGGNYGYTF. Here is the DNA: TGTGCCAGCAGCCACGGGACAGGGGGCAACTATGGCTACACCTTC.